The 32 T cell receptor beta chains listed next were all sequenced from one sample in a study of T-cell reconstitution after alpha-beta-depleted transplantation in children. TCRbeta library construction was performed incorporating unique molecular identifiers. TCRdb processed the PCR reads anew with MiXCR; each CDR3 protein has one entry. The table shows hundreds of thousands of distinct CDR3 sequences, with under 12% occurring only once. The sample in question was PBMCs from the stem cell graft donor, obtained from the stem cell graft. The receptors were sampled from a human donor who donated a stem cell graft to a child with acute myeloid leukemia.

This clonotype was seen ten or more times. The CDR3 loop is CASSQEYRTHEQYF. The CDR3 bases are TGCGCCAGCAGCCAAGAGTACCGTACCCACGAGCAGTACTTC. This chain links TRBV4-3 with TRBJ2-7; D is unclear. The CDR3 runs 14 residues. V was shortened by 0 bases and J by 5 bases, with 11 bases between the two germline ends. Germline loops: CDR1 LGHNA, CDR2 YSLEER.

This clonotype has ten or more counts. The chain joins TRBV20-1 to TRBJ2-6; the match to TRBD2 covers 11 bases. This CDR3 comprises 18 residues. Trimming removed 0 bases from V and 0 bases from J; junction bases left unmatched: 4. Germline-derived CDR1 and CDR2 are DFQATT and SNEGSKA (reference sequence). The CDR3: CSARDRLAGTSGANVLTF. Here the CDR3 DNA reads TGCAGTGCTAGAGATCGACTAGCGGGAACCTCTGGGGCCAACGTCCTGACTTTC.

This clonotype was counted at least ten times. The genes are TRBV6-2 or TRBV6-3 and TRBJ2-7, with D possibly matching TRBD2 (5 bases). Trimming removed 3 bases from V and 5 bases from J, with 14 bases in between. Germline V gives CDR1 MNHEY, CDR2 SVGEGT. The length of the CDR3 is 14 residues. CDR3 nucleotide sequence: TGTGCCAGCAGTTATTTCTCGGGGAGCAACGAGCAGTACTTC. It codes for CASSYFSGSNEQYF.

V is TRBV20-1 and J is TRBJ2-7; maybe TRBD2 (7 bases). Trimming stripped 8 bases from V and 5 bases from J, with 16 bases between. The CDR3 length is 12 residues. Germline V CDR1 and CDR2: DFQATT, SNEGSKA (reference sequence). CDR3 DNA sequence: TGCAGTCCGGACGGAGGGGGGGACGAGCAGTACTTC. Its protein is CSPDGGGDEQYF.

As regards this clonotype: A much larger clone sits a single nucleotide away, making a read error possible. The J gene is TRBJ2-2, the V gene TRBV14; perhaps TRBD1 as D (5 bases). Trimming removed 0 bases from V and 6 bases from J, with 8 bases in between. Germline values: CDR1 SGHDN, CDR2 FVKESK. The CDR3 has 14 amino acids. CDR3 amino acids: CASSQDLRAGELFF. In nucleotides, the CDR3 is TGTGCCAGCAGCCAAGATCTCAGGGCCGGGGAGCTGTTTTTT.

The chain links TRBV29-1 to TRBJ1-6, with 7 bases identical to TRBD1. The J segment lost 10 bases and the V segment lost 5 bases, leaving 8 bases of the junction unmatched. In germline, CDR1 is SQVTM, CDR2 ANQGSEA. The CDR3 has 13 residues. The CDR3 DNA reads TGCAGCGTTATGGACAGGACAGGCTCACCCCTCCACTTT. Its protein product is CSVMDRTGSPLHF.

The chain employs TRBV3-1 and TRBJ1-2, with 9 bases that match TRBD1. Germline V gene sequence: CDR1 LGHDT, CDR2 YNNKEL (reference sequence). The CDR3 has 15 amino acids. With 5 bases clipped from V and 2 bases from J, the junction kept 6 bases outside the gene matches. The CDR3 coding sequence is TGTGCCAGCAGCTCCCAGACAGGGGGAAACTATGGCTACACCTTC. It translates to CASSSQTGGNYGYTF. The entire variable domain, with the rest obtained from reference TRBV3-1 and TRBJ1-2, is as follows: DTAVSQTPKYLVTQMGNDKSIKCEQNLGHDTMYWYKQDSKKFLKIMFSYNNKELIINETVPNRFSPKSPDKAHLNLHINSLELGDSAVYFCASSSQTGGNYGYTFGSGTRLTVV.

This clonotype was observed many times. The CDR3 DNA sequence: TGTGCCAGCAGTTTGGGTAGCCGCGAGCAGTACTTC. Translated: CASSLGSREQYF. The V call is TRBV12-3 or TRBV12-4, the J call TRBJ2-7, with D hard to call. This CDR3 has 12 residues. Deletions cut 3 bases from V and 6 bases from J, with 9 bases between.

The V and J genes are TRBV7-2 and TRBJ2-7; D is uncertain. Looked up from germline, CDR1 is SGHTA and CDR2 is FQGNSA. Trimming took 4 bases from V and 4 from J, leaving 11 bases between them. This CDR3 is 13 amino acids long. CDR3 sequence (DNA): TGTGCCAGCAGCTCCTACCTGGGATACGAGCAGTACTTC. It encodes CASSSYLGYEQYF.

This clonotype showed up just a few times. The chain is built from TRBV20-1 and TRBJ2-7; 10 bases align to TRBD2. Germline CDR1 and CDR2: DFQATT and SNEGSKA (reference sequence). After removal of 3 bases from V and 0 bases from J, the junction contained 5 bases not matched to a gene. The CDR3 consists of 15 residues. The CDR3, as DNA: TGCAGTGCTAGTTTATCTAGCGGGAGCTCCTACGAGCAGTACTTC. It yields the protein CSASLSSGSSYEQYF.

This clonotype was counted a few times. V is TRBV9 and J is TRBJ2-7; D unresolved. The germline CDR1 and CDR2 sequences are SGDLS and YYNGEE. The CDR3 is 13 residues long. V was cut by 0 bases and J by 6 bases, with 10 bases left in between. CDR3 residues: CASSVEPPGEQYF. The CDR3 bases are TGTGCCAGCAGCGTAGAGCCGCCGGGCGAGCAGTACTTC.

This clonotype turned up a few times. Written as DNA, the CDR3 is TGCAGTGCTAGAGATAGAGGCAGGGCTAGCACAGATACGCAGTATTTT. It encodes CSARDRGRASTDTQYF. The rearrangement uses TRBV20-1 and TRBJ2-3; a weak D match, TRBD1 (5 bases). CDR3 length: 16 residues. Trimming took off 0 bases at V and 0 bases at J, with 13 bases between the two ends. The germline V gene encodes CDR1 DFQATT and CDR2 SNEGSKA (reference sequence).

The chain joins TRBV6-2 or TRBV6-3 to TRBJ1-5; TRBD1 matches at 10 bases. CDR1 is MNHEY and CDR2 is SVGEGT in the germline V gene. CDR3 length equals 17 residues. The junction had 5 bases not matched to a gene; V was cut back by 0 bases and J by 3 bases. DNA of the CDR3: TGTGCCAGCAGTTACTCCGTGGACAGGGGGTACAATCAGCCCCAGCATTTT. This gives the protein CASSYSVDRGYNQPQHF.

This clonotype appeared many times. The chain joins TRBV10-3 to TRBJ1-1, with a tentative D call TRBD1 (6 bases). Germline lookup yields CDR1 ENHRY and CDR2 SYGVKD. CDR3 length equals 17 residues. The V gene lost 5 bases and the J gene lost 4 bases, with 23 bases spanning the gap. The CDR3 spells CAISLGQGKLPGTEAFF. The DNA of the CDR3 is TGTGCCATCAGTCTTGGTCAGGGGAAGCTTCCGGGCACTGAAGCTTTCTTT.

This clonotype has only a few counts. The chain couples TRBV29-1 to TRBJ1-2; D ambiguous. CDR3 length: 12 residues. Deletions cut 7 bases from V and 2 bases from J, with 11 bases between. Germline CDR1 and CDR2: SQVTM and ANQGSEA. The CDR3 here is CSAVWGNYGYTF. The DNA of the CDR3 is TGCAGCGCTGTTTGGGGAAACTATGGCTACACCTTC.

This clonotype was seen more than once but under ten times. This chain joins TRBV30 and TRBJ1-2; 8 bases match TRBD1. The CDR3 spans 12 residues. The junction had 8 bases not matched to a gene; V was cut back by 2 bases and J by 12 bases. CDR1 is GTSNPN, CDR2 SVGIG, per germline (reference sequence). The CDR3 loop is CAWSPRTGPNTF. The CDR3 DNA reads as TGTGCCTGGAGTCCAAGGACAGGGCCTAACACCTTC.

This clonotype was found a few times. The chain employs TRBV5-1 and TRBJ1-1; a possible D gene is TRBD1 (5 bases). The V gene lost 2 bases and the J gene lost 2 bases, with 13 bases spanning the gap. The CDR3 extends over 15 amino acids. Germline CDR1 is SGHRS and CDR2 is YFSETQ. CDR3 amino acids: CASSLQPGTNTEAFF. The CDR3 DNA reads as TGCGCCAGCAGCTTACAACCCGGGACCAACACTGAAGCTTTCTTT.

The V and J genes are TRBV12-3 or TRBV12-4 and TRBJ2-7; 7 nucleotides agree with TRBD2. The CDR3 covers 15 residues. Trimming took 3 bases from V and 6 from J; bases not matched to a gene: 11. CDR3: CASSLAPRTRAEQYF. The CDR3 nucleotides read TGTGCCAGCAGTTTGGCCCCGAGGACTAGGGCCGAGCAGTACTTC.

There are a few counts of this clonotype. This chain connects TRBV7-2 to TRBJ2-1; D possibly corresponds to TRBD2 (5 bases). Germline V gene sequence: CDR1 SGHTA, CDR2 FQGNSA. V lost 0 bases, J lost 7 bases, and 16 bases lay in between. The CDR3 consists of 16 residues. CDR3 DNA: TGTGCCAGCAGCTTAGCAAACAGCGGAGGCCGAAATGAGCAGTTCTTC. Amino acids: CASSLANSGGRNEQFF.

At least ten counts were recorded for this clonotype. The chain joins TRBV5-1 to TRBJ1-1; D perhaps matches TRBD1 (6 bases). The CDR3 spans 15 residues. CDR1 is SGHRS and CDR2 is YFSETQ in the germline V gene. V lost 4 bases to trimming and J lost 3 bases, with 16 bases between them. The CDR3 is CASSRTGMEDTEAFF. The CDR3 nucleotides read TGCGCCAGCAGCCGAACAGGGATGGAGGACACTGAAGCTTTCTTT.

In this sample, this clonotype turned up many times. J is TRBJ2-3 and V is TRBV12-3 or TRBV12-4; no clear D. The V end was cut by 5 bases, the J end by 2 bases, with 8 bases between. The CDR3 extends over 13 amino acids. CDR3: CASSDGYTDTQYF. The CDR3 DNA reads as TGTGCCAGCAGTGACGGATACACAGATACGCAGTATTTT.

This clonotype was observed many times. The chain employs TRBV7-9 and TRBJ2-7, with 9 bases lining up with TRBD1. CDR1 is SEHNR, CDR2 FQNEAQ, per germline (reference sequence). J lost 4 bases, V lost 5 bases, and 9 bases had no gene match. This CDR3 has 15 amino acids. CDR3 sequence reads: CASSPGTGKVYEQYF. CDR3 bases: TGTGCCAGCAGCCCGGGGACAGGGAAAGTATACGAGCAGTACTTC.

A few counts support this clonotype. The rearrangement uses TRBV29-1 and TRBJ1-3; D is perhaps TRBD1 (6 bases). Between the trimmed V and J ends, which lost 7 bases and 4 bases, there was a span of 8 bases. The CDR3 sequence is 11 residues long. Germline assignment: CDR1 SQVTM and CDR2 ANQGSEA. The CDR3 loop reads CSADRGNTIYF. For the CDR3, the DNA is TGCAGCGCTGACAGGGGAAACACCATATATTTT.

Points on this clonotype: A much bigger clone sits one base away, suggesting this may be a read error. V usage is TRBV6-5 and J usage is TRBJ2-3; either TRBD1 or TRBD2 may supply D (5 bases each). The germline CDR1 and CDR2 sequences are MNHEY and SVGAGI. The CDR3 spans 16 residues. The CDR3 DNA is TGTGCCAGCAGTTACTCGGACGGGGCCCCCACAGATGCGCAGTATTTT. Its protein product is CASSYSDGAPTDAQYF.

This clonotype showed up many times. The chain carries TRBV9 and TRBJ2-1; 8 positions agree with TRBD2. CDR1 is SGDLS, CDR2 YYNGEE, per germline. Germline trimming cut 1 base from V and 5 bases from J; bases unmatched to any gene: 2. The CDR3 is made up of 14 amino acids. The CDR3 here is CASSVTSGHNEQFF. DNA of the CDR3: TGTGCCAGCAGCGTAACTAGCGGACACAATGAGCAGTTCTTC.

This clonotype was counted ten times or more. This rearrangement joins TRBV4-2 to TRBJ2-5; tentatively, D is TRBD2 (6 bases). The CDR3 length is 17 residues. Trimming pared 2 bases from V and 3 bases from J, leaving 19 bases between. Germline V lookup: CDR1 LGHNA, CDR2 YNFKEQ. The CDR3 region is CASSQKAPGTSEETQYF. CDR3 coding DNA: TGTGCCAGCAGCCAAAAAGCCCCAGGGACTTCCGAAGAGACCCAGTACTTC.

The chain joins TRBV10-3 to TRBJ2-5; D is undetermined. Trimming shortened V by 6 bases and J by 5 bases, and 10 bases separated the two germline ends. This CDR3 is 12 amino acids long. From germline, CDR1 is ENHRY and CDR2 SYGVKD. The CDR3 region has the DNA TGTGCCATCAGCACTCTGGGGGAGACCCAGTACTTC. Protein product: CAISTLGETQYF.

This clonotype was seen more than once but under ten times. J is TRBJ2-1 and V is TRBV20-1; TRBD2 agrees at 11 bases. In germline, CDR1 is DFQATT, CDR2 SNEGSKA (reference sequence). The CDR3 consists of 15 residues. The V and J ends lost 6 bases and 0 bases, in that order; junction bases with no gene match: 4. CDR3 sequence: CSARTSGSSYNEQFF. Written as DNA, the CDR3 is TGCAGTGCCCGCACTAGCGGGAGCTCCTACAATGAGCAGTTCTTC.

This clonotype has a count of ten or more. This chain connects TRBV4-2 to TRBJ2-1; 10 nucleotides match TRBD1. Unmatched junction bases numbered 7, after V lost 3 bases and J lost 5 bases. The CDR3 has 16 amino acids. Germline assignment: CDR1 LGHNA and CDR2 YNFKEQ. The CDR3: CASSHPFGTGDNEQFF. CDR3 in DNA: TGTGCCAGCAGCCACCCCTTTGGGACAGGGGACAATGAGCAGTTCTTC.

At least ten counts were recorded for this clonotype. This chain uses TRBV12-3 or TRBV12-4 with TRBJ1-1; D unclear. V was trimmed by 2 bases and J by 8 bases, leaving 9 bases between them. This CDR3 is built from 12 residues. The CDR3 coding sequence is TGTGCCAGCAGTTTACCCCGGCAAGAAGCTTTCTTT. The encoded protein is CASSLPRQEAFF.

The rearrangement joins TRBV29-1 to TRBJ2-2; D is ambiguous. The V gene lost 6 bases and the J gene lost 8 bases, with 10 bases spanning the gap. CDR1 and CDR2 from the germline V gene are SQVTM and ANQGSEA. The CDR3 covers 11 residues. CDR3: CSVPRGGELFF. CDR3 sequence (DNA): TGCAGCGTACCCCGAGGAGGGGAGCTGTTTTTT.

At least ten counts were recorded for this clonotype. V and J are TRBV2 and TRBJ2-1, with a weak D call TRBD2 (5 bases). The V gene lost 7 bases and the J gene lost 5 bases, with 15 bases spanning the gap. CDR1 and CDR2 (germline): SNHLY, FYNNEI. The CDR3 sequence is 14 residues long. The CDR3 reads CASTRTLLHNEQFF. The DNA of the CDR3 is TGTGCCAGCACGCGGACTTTGCTTCACAATGAGCAGTTCTTC. The full variable domain, in which reference TRBV2 and TRBJ2-1 provide the parts outside the CDR3, is EPEVTQTPSHQVTQMGQEVILRCVPISNHLYFYWYRQILGQKVEFLVSFYNNEISEKSEIFDDQFSVERPDGSNFTLKIRSTKLEDSAMYFCASTRTLLHNEQFFGPGTRLTVL.